This T cell receptor (beta chain) stems from a study of T-cell memory formation after mild COVID-19. Study results and limitations: From day 15 to 85, contracting clones were balanced between CD4 and CD8, whereas later expanders leaned toward CD4+. The pre-infection memory compartment contained some responding clones, suggesting cross-reactive memory joined. Confirmation of SARS-CoV-2 specificity was lacking for second-wave clones peaking day 37.

One entry per CDR3 protein results from TCRdb running MiXCR on the 5' RACE reads. The sample has about 360,000 distinct CDR3 sequences, around 15% seen once. The germline V gene encodes CDR1 SEHNR and CDR2 FQNEAQ (reference sequence). CDR3 size: 14 residues. V lost 4 bases and J lost 7, with 16 bases in between. Of note for this clonotype: Its antigen is unidentified.

Sequencing was done on a sample of PBMCs or a T cell subset sorted from them (not recorded which). The TCR was taken from a man younger than 35 who had mild COVID-19 (a few samples of this study predate the infection). Cell type and time point are not known. The chain carries TRBV7-9 and TRBJ2-5; D possibly corresponds to TRBD2 (5 bases). DNA for the CDR3: TGTGCCAGCAGCTCTAGGGAGCGCGGGTCGACCCAGTACTTC. It codes for CASSSRERGSTQYF. The entire variable domain, with the rest obtained from reference TRBV7-9 and TRBJ2-5, is as follows: DTGVSQNPRHKITKRGQNVTFRCDPISEHNRLYWYRQTLGQGPEFLTYFQNEAQLEKSRLLSDRFSAERPKGSFSTLEIQRTEQGDSAMYLCASSSRERGSTQYFGPGTRLLVL.